These T cell receptor beta chains were read from a single sample in a study of blood T cell repertoires in COVID-19. Assay used: immunoSEQ multiplex PCR; TCRdb lists only in-frame clones, some missing. The sample has about 270,000 clones, about 88% seen once. The sequenced material came from PBMCs or T cells enriched from blood (not recorded which). These receptors came from a woman between 45 and 65 years old who had recovered from COVID-19. The CDR3 runs from the conserved cysteine through the conserved F or W. A D gene is named only where the DNA matches it firmly. The size entry is marked missing in some rows and otherwise reads once, few, many or a size class.

D gene	clone size	V gene	J gene	CDR3 protein	CDR3 DNA
TRBD1	.	TRBV18	TRBJ1-3	CASSVQGTGNTIYF	TGTGCCAGCTCAGTACAGGGGACTGGAAACACCATATATTTT
.	once	TRBV7-9	TRBJ1-4	CASSPYTGAATNEKLFF	TGTGCCAGCAGCCCCTATACAGGAGCTGCAACTAATGAAAAACTGTTTTTT
TRBD2	.	TRBV3-1/TRBV3-2	TRBJ2-1	CASSQEPQREEPPYNEQFF	TGTGCCAGCAGCCAGGAACCCCAGCGGGAGGAGCCCCCCTACAATGAGCAGTTCTTC
.	.	TRBV7-9	TRBJ2-2	CASSLAGLLNTGELFF	TGTGCCAGCAGCTTAGCGGGACTCTTAAACACCGGGGAGCTGTTTTTT
TRBD1	.	TRBV15	TRBJ1-2	CATSRGGTGDGYTF	TGTGCCACCAGCAGAGGAGGGACAGGGGATGGCTACACCTTC
.	.	TRBV25-1	TRBJ2-5	CASSTIAGQGVETQYF	TGTGCCAGCAGTACCATTGCTGGGCAGGGTGTAGAGACCCAGTACTTC
.	.	TRBV7-9	TRBJ2-7	CASRRSPGRTDEQYF	TGTGCCAGCAGAAGAAGCCCAGGCCGAACCGACGAGCAGTACTTC
.	once	TRBV5-4	TRBJ2-7	CASSPETGRSSYEQYF	TGTGCCAGCAGCCCGGAGACAGGCAGGAGCTCGTACGAGCAGTACTTC
TRBD2	.	TRBV27	TRBJ2-3	CASSPGLAGTFNYF	TGTGCCAGCAGCCCGGGACTAGCGGGGACCTTTAACTATTTT
TRBD1	once	TRBV28	TRBJ1-2	CASSPMDRPYGYTF	TGTGCCAGCAGTCCAATGGACAGGCCTTATGGCTACACCTTC
.	.	TRBV30	TRBJ1-5	CAWRTDSNSAQPQHF	TGTGCCTGGAGGACGGACAGTAATAGCGCTCAGCCCCAGCATTTT
.	few	TRBV18	TRBJ1-2	CASSPSTDNYGYTF	TGTGCCAGCTCACCCTCGACAGACAACTATGGCTACACCTTC
.	few	TRBV7-9	TRBJ2-7	CASSLVAETYEQYF	TGTGCCAGCAGCTTAGTAGCGGAGACTTACGAGCAGTACTTC
TRBD2	.	TRBV7-3	TRBJ2-1	CASSLTSDYGPYNEQFF	TGTGCCAGCAGCCTAACTAGCGACTACGGTCCCTACAATGAGCAGTTCTTC
.	.	TRBV20-1	TRBJ2-3	CSGMTGGTQYF	TGCAGTGGTATGACAGGCGGTACGCAGTATTTT
TRBD1	.	TRBV6-5	TRBJ2-2	CASRETGRTGELFF	TGTGCCAGCAGAGAGACAGGGCGCACCGGGGAGCTGTTTTTT
TRBD2	.	TRBV11-2	TRBJ2-3	CASSFLLAATDTQYF	TGTGCCAGCAGCTTCCTCCTAGCGGCCACAGATACGCAGTATTTT
TRBD1	.	TRBV6-5	TRBJ1-2	CASNKGAQNYGYTF	TGTGCCAGCAACAAGGGGGCGCAAAACTATGGCTACACCTTC
TRBD2	once	TRBV9	TRBJ2-2	CASSVRAGTSGRVTNTGELFF	TGTGCCAGCAGCGTACGCGCCGGGACTAGCGGGAGGGTGACGAACACCGGGGAGCTGTTTTTT
TRBD2	.	TRBV6-6	TRBJ2-7	CASSSTAGAYEQYF	TGTGCCAGCAGTTCAACAGCGGGAGCCTACGAGCAGTACTTC
.	.	TRBV7-3	TRBJ1-1	CASSAGPRPTEAFF	TGTGCCAGCAGCGCGGGCCCCCGACCCACTGAAGCTTTCTTT
.	.	TRBV19	TRBJ1-5	CASSVSRGQNQPQHF	TGTGCCAGTAGTGTCTCCAGGGGCCAAAATCAGCCCCAGCATTTT
.	.	TRBV28	TRBJ1-1	CASSPTAGRIGDTEAFF	TGTGCCAGCAGCCCGACGGCGGGGAGAATAGGGGACACTGAAGCTTTCTTT
.	.	TRBV9	TRBJ2-1	CASSVAGVNEQFF	TGTGCCAGCAGCGTAGCCGGGGTCAATGAGCAGTTCTTC
TRBD1	.	TRBV2	TRBJ1-5	CASSEDRGFNQPQHF	TGTGCCAGCAGTGAAGACAGGGGATTTAATCAGCCCCAGCATTTT
.	.	TRBV11-2	TRBJ1-6	CASSRSVRLDNSPLHF	TGTGCCAGCAGCCGTTCGGTCCGCCTCGATAATTCACCCCTCCACTTT
TRBD2	once	TRBV9	TRBJ2-1	CASSGGASGRRGNEQFF	TGTGCCAGCAGCGGGGGCGCTAGCGGGAGAAGGGGCAATGAGCAGTTCTTC
TRBD1	few	TRBV25-1	TRBJ1-2	CASTGGAGYGYTF	TGTGCCAGCACAGGGGGCGCCGGCTATGGCTACACCTTC
TRBD1	.	TRBV28	TRBJ1-5	CASRQQGARNQPQHF	TGTGCCAGCAGACAACAGGGGGCGCGCAATCAGCCCCAGCATTTT
TRBD2	.	TRBV6-5	TRBJ2-7	CASSYKRGLEQYF	TGTGCCAGCAGTTACAAGCGGGGTCTGGAGCAGTACTTC